This T cell receptor beta chain was sequenced for a study of control samples from healthy donors and cancer patients. V was clipped by 5 bases and J by 2 bases, with 13 bases between them. Germline V gene sequence: CDR1 LGHNA, CDR2 YSLEER. This CDR3 spans 15 amino acids. TCRdb's copy holds only in-frame clones and misses some; the assay was immunoSEQ multiplex PCR. The sample contains about 100,000 clones, roughly 87% of which appear only once. Sequencing input: blood. The sequence came from a woman in her 50s in good health. The rearrangement joins TRBV4-3 to TRBJ2-1; possible D gene TRBD1, 6 bases. CDR3: CASSWDTGTYNEQFF. Written as DNA, the CDR3 is TGCGCCAGCAGCTGGGACACCGGGACCTACAATGAGCAGTTCTTC.